These T cell receptor beta chains were read from a single sample in a study of T-cell memory formation after mild COVID-19. Each CDR3 protein is one row after TCRdb ran MiXCR on the 5' RACE reads. The data show approximately 430,000 distinct CDR3 sequences, around 22% seen once. Sequenced: PBMCs or a T cell subset sorted from them (not recorded which). The receptors originated from an adult woman who had mild COVID-19 (a few samples of this study predate the infection). Cell type and time point are not known. Both conserved end residues are part of each CDR3.

v_call	cdr3_aa
TRBV10-3	CAISESGTSGDTDTQYF
TRBV6-1	CASSPLAADGNGYTF
TRBV5-1	CASSPGTENGEQYF
TRBV15	CATRTLAGAFQETQYF
TRBV19	CASSTWGNPIYGYTF
TRBV7-9	CASSDGRRSATNEKLFF
TRBV7-2	CASSLGHRGKGQPQHF
TRBV6-2/TRBV6-3	CASSYSKQRLNTEAFF
TRBV7-9	CASSSRPEGTGELFF
TRBV18	CASSPPPGQPKPYEQYF
TRBV5-1	CASRHTDTQYF
TRBV7-2	CASSFYGRGTDTQYF
TRBV12-3/TRBV12-4	CASSFSRRDTQYF
TRBV7-9	CASSLGHPDVSEAFF
TRBV7-9	CATRRQGGYNEQFF
TRBV27	CASREGGLAGGYNEQFF
TRBV5-1	CASSFSPVPVTYEQYF
TRBV12-3/TRBV12-4	CASSLPQVRRNTEAFF
TRBV7-2	CASSYNRGQGEAFF
TRBV5-1	CASSLRRTEANTGELFF
TRBV9	CASSVEDFGGYTF
TRBV4-3	CASSQGQFTTDEQLF
TRBV7-6	CASSRGGGRNQPQHF
TRBV11-2	CASSLEARAEQYF
TRBV5-1	CASSPGQGSDTQYF
TRBV29-1	CSVTGTSGSYEQYF
TRBV19	CASSIRLAGTDTQYF
TRBV12-3/TRBV12-4	CASSSNSGTYEQYF
TRBV3-1	CASSQGRASGELFF
TRBV10-3	CAISESPMQRISGNTIYF
TRBV24-1	CATSGWGQGAGYEQYF
TRBV9	CASNLDGQVAGANVLTF
TRBV12-3/TRBV12-4	CASGHTPPGQPQHF
TRBV19	CASPGLAGVRYEQYF
TRBV5-5	CASSLEVFRDSDVVTTNEKLFF
TRBV7-9	CASSLAAGTTNEKLFF
TRBV27	CASSWRLRGKFTDTQYF
TRBV7-9	CASSLARGKNIQYF
TRBV21-1	CASSKDPSGRKTDTQYF
TRBV7-3	CASSLLSGGSYNEQFF
TRBV11-2	CASSRPGGHSTDTQYF
TRBV6-1	CASRAGARTHLF
TRBV3-1	CASSQGHNSPLHF
TRBV5-1	CASSWGDRGRLNTEAFF
TRBV5-1	CASSLAYDGAYEQYF